These 27 T cell receptor beta chains were all obtained from the same sample, sequenced in a study of T-cell reconstitution after alpha-beta-depleted transplantation in children. The TCRbeta library was prepared with unique molecular identifiers. Via MiXCR, TCRdb re-called the PCR reads, giving one row per CDR3 protein. The data hold hundreds of thousands of distinct CDR3 sequences, with about 15% observed a single time. The sample was PBMCs from the stem cell graft donor, taken from the stem cell graft. These receptors originate from a human donor who donated a stem cell graft to a child with acute myeloid leukemia.

At least ten counts were recorded for this clonotype. The chain employs TRBV20-1 and TRBJ2-7; 10 bases agree with TRBD1. Germline CDR1 and CDR2: DFQATT and SNEGSKA (reference sequence). The CDR3 is made up of 15 amino acids. V was pared by 4 bases and J by 2 bases, with 8 bases of the junction left unmatched. CDR3 in amino acids: CSAKTGTGDPYEQYF. For the CDR3, the DNA is TGCAGTGCTAAAACCGGGACAGGGGATCCCTACGAGCAGTACTTC.

The table lists this clonotype with many counts. The chain is built from TRBV20-1 and TRBJ1-5; D is ambiguous. CDR1 is DFQATT, CDR2 SNEGSKA, per germline (reference sequence). The CDR3 extends over 13 amino acids. Here the CDR3 DNA reads TGCAGCCTCCGGGAGGGAGGCAATCAGCCCCAGCATTTT. Translation: CSLREGGNQPQHF.

A note on this clonotype: With a much larger clone just one base away, this may be a read error. This sequence joins TRBV7-2 and TRBJ2-5; 11 bases agree with TRBD2. This CDR3 has 15 residues. Germline V CDR1 and CDR2: SGHTA, FQGNSA. CDR3: CASSLGLAGQDTQYF. In DNA form, the CDR3 reads TGTGCCAGCAGCCTCGGACTAGCGGGTCAAGACACCCAGTACTTC.

This clonotype appeared many times. This sequence joins TRBV20-1 and TRBJ1-5; D is uncertain. Germline V CDR1 and CDR2: DFQATT, SNEGSKA (reference sequence). CDR3 length: 14 residues. The V and J ends lost 2 bases and 3 bases respectively, with 11 bases between them. The chain's CDR3 is CSARKGWANQPQHF. CDR3 nucleotide sequence: TGCAGTGCTAGAAAGGGATGGGCCAATCAGCCCCAGCATTTT.

The sample holds many counts of this clonotype. This chain links TRBV10-3 with TRBJ2-7, with 7 positions matching TRBD1. Germline V gene lookup returns CDR1 ENHRY and CDR2 SYGVKD. The CDR3 extends over 14 amino acids. The V gene end was trimmed by 10 bases and the J gene end by 5 bases; junction bases not matched to a gene: 14. This CDR3 reads CATRGAGGYDEQYF. DNA for the CDR3: TGTGCCACCCGTGGGGCAGGGGGTTATGACGAGCAGTACTTC.

This clonotype was picked up many times. The V gene is TRBV20-1, the J gene TRBJ2-7; the D gene is possibly TRBD2 (5 bases). Per germline, CDR1 DFQATT and CDR2 SNEGSKA (reference sequence). The CDR3 runs 13 residues. V was trimmed by 0 bases and J by 3 bases, leaving 9 bases between them. This chain's CDR3 is CSARDEGGYEQYF. CDR3 DNA sequence: TGCAGTGCTAGAGATGAGGGCGGCTACGAGCAGTACTTC.

At least ten counts were recorded for this clonotype. This rearrangement joins TRBV20-1 to TRBJ2-4, with TRBD2 matching over 8 bases. Germline V gene sequence: CDR1 DFQATT, CDR2 SNEGSKA (reference sequence). CDR3 size: 14 residues. The V segment lost 5 bases and the J segment 8 bases; nucleotides outside the gene matches: 11. CDR3 protein: CSAGIAGNMDIQYF. CDR3 bases: TGCAGTGCTGGAATAGCGGGGAATATGGACATTCAGTACTTC.

This clonotype has just a few counts. The chain employs TRBV7-9 and TRBJ2-7, with TRBD2 matching over 8 bases. V was clipped by 6 bases and J by 6 bases; unmatched bases: 7. The CDR3 has 13 residues. Per the germline V gene, CDR1 is SEHNR and CDR2 is FQNEAQ (reference sequence). CDR3 nucleotide sequence: TGTGCCAGCAGTCCCCCGGGGGGGGTCGAGCAGTACGTC. It translates to CASSPPGGVEQYV.

This clonotype was observed a few times. This rearrangement joins TRBV7-2 to TRBJ2-7, with 8 bases fitting TRBD1. Germline CDR1 reads SGHTA; CDR2 reads FQGNSA. Unmatched junction bases numbered 7, after V lost 5 bases and J lost 4 bases. The CDR3 runs to 14 residues. CDR3 sequence reads: CASSPWTGLYEQYF. The CDR3 bases are TGTGCCAGCAGCCCCTGGACAGGGCTTTACGAGCAGTACTTC.

This clonotype showed up many times. J is TRBJ2-1 and V is TRBV29-1, with no clear D. Trimming pared 1 base from V and 4 bases from J, leaving 8 bases between. The CDR3 sequence is 13 residues long. Germline CDR1 reads SQVTM; CDR2 reads ANQGSEA. CDR3 DNA: TGCAGCGTTGAAGGGACCAGTTACAATGAGCAGTTCTTC. Its translation: CSVEGTSYNEQFF.

In its sample, this clonotype was seen many times. The chain has TRBV10-2 and TRBJ2-3; D is possibly TRBD1 or TRBD2 (6 bases each). The germline CDR1 and CDR2 sequences are WSHSY and SAAADI. Deletions cut 4 bases from V and 3 bases from J, with 11 bases between. This CDR3 has 14 residues. CDR3: CASSAGGRTDTQYF. The CDR3 DNA is TGCGCCAGCAGTGCCGGGGGCCGTACAGATACGCAGTATTTT.

Many counts were recorded for this clonotype. V is TRBV20-1 and J is TRBJ2-7, with D perhaps matching TRBD1 (6 bases). Trimming stripped 4 bases from V and 7 bases from J, with 17 bases between. CDR1 is DFQATT and CDR2 is SNEGSKA in the germline V gene (reference sequence). CDR3 size: 13 residues. The CDR3 here is CSAKYRDMREQYF. CDR3 coding DNA: TGCAGTGCTAAATACAGGGATATGAGGGAGCAGTACTTC.

This clonotype was observed once. The chain is built from TRBV13 and TRBJ2-3, with 11 positions matching TRBD2. This CDR3 contains 17 residues. The J segment lost 6 bases and the V segment lost 3 bases, leaving 11 bases of the junction unmatched. The germline gives CDR1 PRHDT, CDR2 FYEKMQ (reference sequence). The CDR3 DNA reads TGTGCCAGCAGCTTTCCGGGACTAGCGGCCCTATGGGATACGCAGTATTTT. Amino acids: CASSFPGLAALWDTQYF. Full variable domain (rest looked up from reference TRBV13 and TRBJ2-3): AAGVIQSPRHLIKEKRETATLKCYPIPRHDTVYWYQQGPGQDPQFLISFYEKMQSDKGSIPDRFSAQQFSDYHSELNMSSLELGDSALYFCASSFPGLAALWDTQYFGPGTRLTVL.

This clonotype has just one count. The chain is built from TRBV10-3 and TRBJ1-1, with D hard to call. V lost 4 bases and J 2 bases, leaving 17 bases between the germline ends. The CDR3 has 16 residues. Per the germline V gene, CDR1 is ENHRY and CDR2 is SYGVKD. The CDR3 protein is CAISAGKNLLNTEAFF. In nucleotides, the CDR3 is TGTGCCATCAGTGCGGGTAAAAACCTACTAAACACTGAAGCTTTCTTT.

This clonotype has ten or more counts. The CDR3 sequence is CASSPRDSYEQYF. In DNA form, the CDR3 reads TGTGCCAGCTCACCCAGGGATAGTTACGAGCAGTACTTC. The rearrangement joins TRBV18 to TRBJ2-7, with D possibly being TRBD1 (5 bases). The germline V gene encodes CDR1 KGHSH and CDR2 LQKENI. This CDR3 contains 13 residues. The V end was cut by 3 bases, the J end by 4 bases, with 10 bases between.

This clonotype was found a few times. The gene calls are TRBV7-3 and TRBJ2-3; 10 nucleotides agree with TRBD1. The V gene's germline CDR1 is SGHTA and CDR2 FQGTGA. V shed 7 bases, J shed 1 base, and the junction held 5 bases outside the gene matches. The CDR3 loop spans 15 amino acids. CDR3 sequence reads: CASTPGTGGTDTQYF. In nucleotides, the CDR3 is TGTGCCAGCACACCTGGGACAGGGGGCACAGATACGCAGTATTTT.

This clonotype was seen ten or more times. V usage is TRBV20-1 and J usage is TRBJ1-5, with TRBD1 matching over 7 bases. V lost 3 bases, J lost 6 bases, and 5 bases stayed unmatched. The CDR3 runs 13 residues. Per germline, CDR1 DFQATT and CDR2 SNEGSKA (reference sequence). The CDR3 nucleotides are TGCAGTGCTAGCTTAGGGGGCATTCAGCCCCAGCATTTT. Its protein product is CSASLGGIQPQHF.

This clonotype came up a few times. The chain joins TRBV28 to TRBJ2-7; D ambiguous. The germline CDR1 and CDR2 sequences are MDHEN and SYDVKM. Trimming cost V 5 bases and J 7 bases, with 18 bases left between them. The length of the CDR3 is 14 residues. CDR3: CASSPPTRIKEQYF. The CDR3 coding sequence is TGTGCCAGCAGTCCTCCGACACGCATTAAGGAGCAGTACTTC.

This clonotype was seen more than once but under ten times. This chain links TRBV11-1 with TRBJ1-1, with no clear D. V was clipped by 3 bases and J by 4 bases, with 15 bases between them. Germline V CDR1 and CDR2: SGHAT, FQDESV (reference sequence). There are 15 residues in the CDR3. CDR3 residues: CASSFTAGRLTEAFF. CDR3 coding DNA: TGTGCCAGCAGCTTCACCGCGGGTAGGCTCACTGAAGCTTTCTTT.

This clonotype was counted at least ten times. The chain employs TRBV27 and TRBJ1-6, with a weak D call TRBD1 (6 bases). This CDR3 contains 12 residues. The V gene lost 6 bases and the J gene lost 9 bases, with 9 bases spanning the gap. The V gene's germline CDR1 is MNHEY and CDR2 SMNVEV (reference sequence). Here the CDR3 reads CASRTGISPLHF. CDR3 DNA: TGTGCCAGCAGAACAGGGATTTCACCCCTCCACTTT.

The sample holds many counts of this clonotype. The gene calls are TRBV12-3 or TRBV12-4 and TRBJ1-1, with 7 bases fitting TRBD1. Trimming cost V 5 bases and J 7 bases; bases outside gene matches: 16. The length of the CDR3 is 16 residues. CDR3 nucleotides: TGTGCCAGCAGTGGGCCCGGACAGGATCGAACTAGTGAAGCTTTCTTT. Protein product: CASSGPGQDRTSEAFF.

This clonotype was seen a few times. The rearrangement joins TRBV6-1 to TRBJ2-1; 10 bases are shared with TRBD2. V lost 2 bases, J lost 2 bases, and 3 bases stayed unmatched. The CDR3 consists of 16 residues. Looked up from germline, CDR1 is MNHNS and CDR2 is SASEGT. CDR3 nucleotide sequence: TGTGCCAGCAGTGAATTGAGCGGGGGGGCCTACAATGAGCAGTTCTTC. Its protein is CASSELSGGAYNEQFF.

This clonotype was observed many times. V is TRBV20-1 and J is TRBJ2-1; 12 bases are a match to TRBD2. From germline, CDR1 is DFQATT and CDR2 SNEGSKA (reference sequence). The CDR3 has 15 amino acids. The J segment lost 4 bases and the V segment lost 5 bases, leaving 6 bases of the junction unmatched. CDR3 loop: CSARRLAGEYNEQFF. Written as DNA, the CDR3 is TGCAGTGCTCGGAGACTAGCGGGGGAATACAATGAGCAGTTCTTC.

In its sample, this clonotype was seen a few times. The DNA of the CDR3 is TGTGCCAGCAGCTTCTTAGCCTATGAGCAGTTCTTC. This translates into CASSFLAYEQFF. The chain joins TRBV7-2 to TRBJ2-1; no firm D call. Germline lookup yields CDR1 SGHTA and CDR2 FQGNSA. V dropped 3 bases and J dropped 8 bases, with 8 bases sitting between them. This CDR3 region has 12 residues.

V is TRBV5-1 and J is TRBJ2-1; 10 bases are shared with TRBD2. In germline, CDR1 is SGHRS, CDR2 YFSETQ. The CDR3 has 15 amino acids. V shed 5 bases, J shed 0 bases, and the junction held 2 bases outside the gene matches. CDR3 nucleotide sequence: TGCGCCAGCAGAACTAGCGGGGACTCCTACAATGAGCAGTTCTTC. This codes for CASRTSGDSYNEQFF.

The CDR3 DNA reads as TGTGCCAGCAGCTTAGACGTCGAGGGGGACACTGAAGCTTTCTTT. Encoded protein: CASSLDVEGDTEAFF. The V gene is TRBV7-6, the J gene TRBJ1-1; D is possibly TRBD1 (6 bases). Trimming cost V 1 base and J 3 bases, with 12 bases left between them. The CDR3 extends over 15 amino acids. In germline, CDR1 is SGHVS, CDR2 FNYEAQ.

The chain combines TRBV21-1 with TRBJ1-1; the table assigns TRBD1, which was not confirmed against the DNA. TRBV21-1 is a pseudogene segment. The CDR3 is 16 residues long. CDR3 in amino acids: CASSNGTGVLNTEAFF. In DNA form, the CDR3 reads TGTGCCAGCAGCAACGGGACAGGGGTTTTGAACACTGAAGCTTTCTTT.